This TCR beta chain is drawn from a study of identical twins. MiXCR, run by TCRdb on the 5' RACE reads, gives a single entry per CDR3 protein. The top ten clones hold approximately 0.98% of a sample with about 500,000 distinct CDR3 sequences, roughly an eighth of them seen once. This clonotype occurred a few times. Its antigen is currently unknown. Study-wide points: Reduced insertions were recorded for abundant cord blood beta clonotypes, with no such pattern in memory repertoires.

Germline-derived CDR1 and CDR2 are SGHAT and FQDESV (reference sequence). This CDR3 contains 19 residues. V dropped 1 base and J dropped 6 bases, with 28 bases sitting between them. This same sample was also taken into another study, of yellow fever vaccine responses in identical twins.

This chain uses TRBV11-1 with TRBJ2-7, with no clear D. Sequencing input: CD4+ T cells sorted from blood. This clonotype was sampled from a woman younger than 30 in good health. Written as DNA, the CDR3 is TGTGCCAGCAGCTTAGTAGTTGGCTCGAGCAGGAGTAGTGCCGGCGAGCAGTACTTC. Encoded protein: CASSLVVGSSRSSAGEQYF.